The entry that follows covers one T cell receptor beta chain sequence. As yet, its antigen is unknown. TCRdb redid the calling of the 5' RACE reads with MiXCR, one entry per CDR3 protein. The sample lists roughly 520,000 distinct CDR3 sequences, 20% to 25% seen once, with roughly 16% in the top ten. This CDR3 spans 17 amino acids. V gave up 0 bases and J gave up 7 bases, with 16 bases separating them. The germline V gene encodes CDR1 MGHRA and CDR2 YSYEKL. The sample is drawn from a study of T cells after yellow fever vaccination. General study results and limits: Clones that expanded after primary vaccination mostly reappeared after the booster (around 96% CD4, about 91% CD8).

This receptor was identified in a man between 18 and 29 years old who received the YFV17D yellow fever vaccine. The specimen comprised PBMCs, sampled around 3 weeks after the first yellow fever vaccination. The chain links TRBV4-1 to TRBJ1-6, with TRBD1 as a possible D gene (6 bases). The CDR3 is CASSQDAYKGDNSPLHF. CDR3 nucleotides: TGCGCCAGCAGCCAAGATGCATACAAGGGGGACAATTCACCCCTCCACTTT.